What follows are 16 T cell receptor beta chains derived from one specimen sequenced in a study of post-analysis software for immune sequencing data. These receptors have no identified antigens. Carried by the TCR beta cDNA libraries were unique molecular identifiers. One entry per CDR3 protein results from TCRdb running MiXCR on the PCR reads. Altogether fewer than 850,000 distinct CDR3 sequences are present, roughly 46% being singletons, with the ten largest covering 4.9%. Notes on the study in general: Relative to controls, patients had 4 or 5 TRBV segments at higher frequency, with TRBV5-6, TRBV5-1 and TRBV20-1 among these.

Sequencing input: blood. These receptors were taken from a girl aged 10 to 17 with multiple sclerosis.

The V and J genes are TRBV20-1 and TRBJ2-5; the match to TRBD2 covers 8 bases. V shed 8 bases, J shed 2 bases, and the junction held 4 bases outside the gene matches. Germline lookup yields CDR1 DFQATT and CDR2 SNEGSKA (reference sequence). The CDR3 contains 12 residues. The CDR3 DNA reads TGCAGTCCCCAGCGGGGGCAAGAGACCCAGTACTTC. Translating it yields CSPQRGQETQYF.

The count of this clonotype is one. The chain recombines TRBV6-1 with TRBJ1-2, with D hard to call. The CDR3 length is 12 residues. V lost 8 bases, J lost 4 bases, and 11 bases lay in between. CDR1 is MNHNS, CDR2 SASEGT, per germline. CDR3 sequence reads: CASWRQSYGYTF. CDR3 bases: TGTGCCAGCTGGCGGCAGAGCTATGGCTACACCTTC.

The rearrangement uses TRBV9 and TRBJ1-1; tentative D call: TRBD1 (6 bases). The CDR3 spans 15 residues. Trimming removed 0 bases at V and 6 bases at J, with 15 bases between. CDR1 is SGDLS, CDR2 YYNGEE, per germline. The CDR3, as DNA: TGTGCCAGCAGCGTAGAAGGCAGGGGTTACTCTGAAGCTTTCTTT. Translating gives CASSVEGRGYSEAFF.

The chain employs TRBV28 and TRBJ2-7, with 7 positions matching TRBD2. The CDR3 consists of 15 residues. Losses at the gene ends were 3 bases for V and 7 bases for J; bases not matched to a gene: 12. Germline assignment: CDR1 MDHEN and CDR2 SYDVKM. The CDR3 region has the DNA TGTGCCAGCAGTTTGCCGGGACTACGTCGGGGGGAGCAGTACTTC. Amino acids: CASSLPGLRRGEQYF. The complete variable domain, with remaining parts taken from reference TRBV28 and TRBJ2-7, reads DVKVTQSSRYLVKRTGEKVFLECVQDMDHENMFWYRQDPGLGLRLIYFSYDVKMKEKGDIPEGYSVSREKKERFSLILESASTNQTSMYLCASSLPGLRRGEQYFGPGTRLTVT.

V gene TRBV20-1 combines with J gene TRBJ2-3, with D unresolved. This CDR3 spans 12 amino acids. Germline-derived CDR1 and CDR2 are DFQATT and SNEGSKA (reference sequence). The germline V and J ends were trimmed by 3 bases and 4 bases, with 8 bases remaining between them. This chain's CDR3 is CSARADSDTQYF. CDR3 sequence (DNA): TGCAGTGCTAGGGCGGATTCAGATACGCAGTATTTT.

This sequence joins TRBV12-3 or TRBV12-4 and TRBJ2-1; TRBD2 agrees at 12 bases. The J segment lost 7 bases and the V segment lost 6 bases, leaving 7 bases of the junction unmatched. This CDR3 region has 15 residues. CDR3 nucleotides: TGTGCCAGCAGCCAAGGACTAGCGGGATTAAATGAGCAGTTCTTC. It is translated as CASSQGLAGLNEQFF.

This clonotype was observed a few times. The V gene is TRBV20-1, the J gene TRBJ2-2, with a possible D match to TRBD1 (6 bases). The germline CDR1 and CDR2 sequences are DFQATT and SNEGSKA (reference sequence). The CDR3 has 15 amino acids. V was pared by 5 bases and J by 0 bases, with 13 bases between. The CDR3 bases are TGCAGTGCTGACTCAGGACAGACGAACACCGGGGAGCTGTTTTTT. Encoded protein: CSADSGQTNTGELFF.

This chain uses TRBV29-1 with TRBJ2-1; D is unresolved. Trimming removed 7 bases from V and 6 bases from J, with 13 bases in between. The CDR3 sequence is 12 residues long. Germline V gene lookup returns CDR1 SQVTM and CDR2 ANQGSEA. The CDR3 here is CSAIGYPNEQFF. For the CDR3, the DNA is TGCAGCGCCATCGGTTATCCCAATGAGCAGTTCTTC.

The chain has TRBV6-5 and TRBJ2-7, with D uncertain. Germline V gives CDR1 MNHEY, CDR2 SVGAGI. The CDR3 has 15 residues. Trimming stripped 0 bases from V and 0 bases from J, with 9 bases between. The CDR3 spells CASSYSQVRSYEQYF. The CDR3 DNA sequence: TGTGCCAGCAGTTACTCGCAGGTCCGCTCCTACGAGCAGTACTTC.

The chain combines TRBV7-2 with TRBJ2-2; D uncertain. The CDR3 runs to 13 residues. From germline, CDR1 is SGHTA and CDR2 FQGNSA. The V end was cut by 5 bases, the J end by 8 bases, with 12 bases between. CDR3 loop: CASSPLVTGELFF. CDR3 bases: TGTGCCAGCAGCCCTCTGGTAACGGGGGAGCTGTTTTTT.

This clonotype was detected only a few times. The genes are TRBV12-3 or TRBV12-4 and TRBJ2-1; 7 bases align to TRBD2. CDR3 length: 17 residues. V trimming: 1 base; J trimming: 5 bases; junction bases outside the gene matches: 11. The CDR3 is CASSLDSLAAPHNEQFF. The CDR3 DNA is TGTGCCAGCAGTTTAGATAGCCTAGCGGCCCCCCACAATGAGCAGTTCTTC.

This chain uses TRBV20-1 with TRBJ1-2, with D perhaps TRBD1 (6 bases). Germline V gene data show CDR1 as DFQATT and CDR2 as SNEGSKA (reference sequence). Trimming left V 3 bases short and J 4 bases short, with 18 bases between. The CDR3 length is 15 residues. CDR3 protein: CSASHPRGEVYGYTF. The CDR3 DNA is TGCAGTGCTAGTCACCCGAGGGGGGAAGTCTATGGCTACACCTTC.

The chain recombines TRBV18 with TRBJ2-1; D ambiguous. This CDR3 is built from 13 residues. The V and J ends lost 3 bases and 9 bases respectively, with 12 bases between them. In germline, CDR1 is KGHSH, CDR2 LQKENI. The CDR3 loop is CASSPRAPAEQFF. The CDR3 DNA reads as TGTGCCAGCTCACCTAGGGCGCCGGCTGAGCAGTTCTTC.

Here the CDR3 reads CSARDLLGASSYEQYF. CDR3 DNA: TGCAGTGCTAGAGATCTTCTAGGGGCCAGTTCCTACGAGCAGTACTTC. The V call is TRBV20-1, the J call TRBJ2-7; maybe TRBD1 (5 bases). Trimming shortened V by 0 bases and J by 1 base, and 16 bases separated the two germline ends. The CDR3 loop spans 16 amino acids. CDR1 is DFQATT, CDR2 SNEGSKA, per germline (reference sequence).

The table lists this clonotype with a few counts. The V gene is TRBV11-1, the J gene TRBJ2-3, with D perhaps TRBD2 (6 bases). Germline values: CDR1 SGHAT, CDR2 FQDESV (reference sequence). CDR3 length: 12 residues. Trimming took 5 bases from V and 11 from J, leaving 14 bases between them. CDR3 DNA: TGTGCCAGCAGCATACCGGAGGGTCGGCAGTATTTT. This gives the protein CASSIPEGRQYF.

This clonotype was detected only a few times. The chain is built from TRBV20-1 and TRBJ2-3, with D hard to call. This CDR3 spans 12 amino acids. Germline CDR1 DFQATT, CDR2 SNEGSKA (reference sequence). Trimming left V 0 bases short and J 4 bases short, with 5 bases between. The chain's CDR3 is CSAREGSDTQYF. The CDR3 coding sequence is TGCAGTGCTAGAGAAGGGTCAGATACGCAGTATTTT.